Below, 18 T cell receptor beta chains from the same sample are listed, as sequenced in a study of T cell responses to AZD1222 COVID-19 vaccine. Here immunoSEQ multiplex PCR was the method, and the copy in TCRdb shows in-frame clones only, minus some. Among over 110,000 clones listed, 90% were seen once. The sample here was peripheral blood, taken 28 days after the second AZD1222 dose. The receptors derive from an adult who received the AZD1222 COVID-19 vaccine.

The chain employs TRBV3-1 (or the pseudogene TRBV3-2) and TRBJ1-6, with 7 positions matching TRBD1. CDR1 is LGHDT and CDR2 is YNNKEL in the germline V gene (reference sequence). CDR3 length: 16 amino acids. With 0 bases clipped from V and 6 bases from J, the junction kept 5 bases outside the gene matches. CDR3 sequence reads: CASSQDPGTANSPLHF. For the CDR3, the DNA is TGTGCCAGCAGCCAAGACCCTGGGACAGCTAATTCACCCCTCCACTTT.

The V call is TRBV6-5, the J call TRBJ2-5; 7 bases are shared with TRBD1. V lost 4 bases to trimming and J lost 2 bases; unmatched junction nucleotides: 4. The CDR3 is 14 residues long. CDR1 MNHEY and CDR2 SVGAGI come from the germline V gene. This chain's CDR3 is CASSWTGRQETQYF. Written as DNA, the CDR3 is TGTGCCAGCAGTTGGACAGGACGACAAGAGACCCAGTACTTC.

V usage is TRBV3-1 (or the pseudogene TRBV3-2) and J usage is TRBJ2-7, with 7 bases lining up with TRBD2. J was trimmed by 6 bases and V by 4 bases; bases with no gene match: 12. Germline V gene lookup returns CDR1 LGHDT and CDR2 YNNKEL (reference sequence). The CDR3 totals 15 residues. CDR3 sequence: CASSPGGGVSREQYF. In DNA, the CDR3 is TGTGCCAGCAGCCCCGGGGGAGGGGTCTCTCGCGAGCAGTACTTC.

The chain combines TRBV3-1 (or the pseudogene TRBV3-2) with TRBJ1-2; TRBD1 matches 10 bases. Germline V gives CDR1 LGHDT, CDR2 YNNKEL (reference sequence). This CDR3 spans 14 amino acids. J was trimmed by 4 bases and V by 5 bases; bases with no gene match: 4. In DNA, the CDR3 is TGTGCCAGCAGCTCACGGGACAGGGGCTATGGCTACACCTTC. This translates into CASSSRDRGYGYTF.

J is TRBJ1-2 and V is TRBV24-1; no reliable D call. Germline CDR1 and CDR2: KGHDR and SFDVKD. The CDR3 runs 14 residues. V was clipped by 5 bases and J by 1 base, with 10 bases between them. The CDR3 nucleotides are TGTGCCACCAGTGCCGGACTGAATAACTATGGCTACACCTTC. Translating gives CATSAGLNNYGYTF.

The rearrangement joins TRBV29-1 to TRBJ2-1; D call uncertain. V was clipped by 4 bases and J by 4 bases, with 5 bases between them. Germline assignment: CDR1 SQVTM and CDR2 ANQGSEA. The CDR3 sequence is 11 residues long. CDR3: CSVGQYNEQFF. The CDR3 DNA sequence: TGCAGCGTTGGGCAGTACAATGAGCAGTTCTTC.

This chain connects TRBV5-6 to TRBJ1-2; TRBD1 aligns across 9 bases. Germline V gene lookup returns CDR1 SGHDT and CDR2 YYEEEE. Unmatched junction bases numbered 4, after V lost 4 bases and J lost 6 bases. The CDR3 runs 13 residues. The CDR3 region is CASSPTGGHGYTF. The DNA for the CDR3 is TGTGCCAGCAGCCCGACAGGGGGACATGGCTACACCTTC.

The rearrangement uses TRBV11-2 and TRBJ2-3; possible D gene TRBD2, 5 bases. V was pared by 1 base and J by 2 bases, with 10 bases between. The CDR3 extends over 15 amino acids. Germline V gene lookup returns CDR1 SGHAT and CDR2 FQNNGV. The chain's CDR3 is CASSLAGGLTDTQYF. The DNA for the CDR3 is TGTGCCAGCAGCTTAGCGGGCGGGCTCACAGATACGCAGTATTTT.

CDR3 sequence: CASSLMDSEQYF. The CDR3 DNA reads as TGTGCCAGCAGCTTAATGGACTCCGAGCAGTACTTC. The chain employs TRBV7-9 and TRBJ2-7, with D possibly being TRBD2 (5 bases). V was pared by 2 bases and J by 6 bases, with 8 bases between. Germline V gene sequence: CDR1 SEHNR, CDR2 FQNEAQ (reference sequence). This CDR3 region has 12 residues. The complete variable domain, with remaining parts taken from reference TRBV7-9 and TRBJ2-7, reads DTGVSQNPRHKITKRGQNVTFRCDPISEHNRLYWYRQTLGQGPEFLTYFQNEAQLEKSRLLSDRFSAERPKGSFSTLEIQRTEQGDSAMYLCASSLMDSEQYFGPGTRLTVT.

V gene TRBV7-9 combines with J gene TRBJ1-4; no reliable D call. The CDR3 runs to 13 residues. From germline, CDR1 is SEHNR and CDR2 FQNEAQ (reference sequence). V was trimmed by 4 bases and J by 10 bases, leaving 13 bases between them. The CDR3 DNA sequence: TGTGCCAGCAGCTCATCCGGGGTTCTAAAACTGTTTTTT. Protein product: CASSSSGVLKLFF. The complete variable domain, with remaining parts taken from reference TRBV7-9 and TRBJ1-4, reads DTGVSQNPRHKITKRGQNVTFRCDPISEHNRLYWYRQTLGQGPEFLTYFQNEAQLEKSRLLSDRFSAERPKGSFSTLEIQRTEQGDSAMYLCASSSSGVLKLFFGSGTQLSVL.

The V call is TRBV24-1, the J call TRBJ1-2; 7 bases map to TRBD1. Looked up from germline, CDR1 is KGHDR and CDR2 is SFDVKD. The CDR3 consists of 17 residues. V trimming: 3 bases; J trimming: 4 bases; junction bases outside the gene matches: 13. This CDR3 reads CATSDRERDSRTYGYTF. The CDR3 region has the DNA TGTGCCACCAGTGATCGAGAAAGGGACAGTAGAACCTATGGCTACACCTTC.

This clone was observed once. The gene calls are TRBV7-8 and TRBJ1-2; 9 nucleotides line up with TRBD1. This CDR3 has 17 residues. In germline, CDR1 is SGHVS, CDR2 FQNEAQ. Germline trimming cut 5 bases from V and 7 bases from J; bases unmatched to any gene: 17. DNA for the CDR3: TGTGCCAGCAGCCGAATAAGGACCACAGGGGGCGTTGCTGGCTACACCTTC. This encodes CASSRIRTTGGVAGYTF.

The chain couples TRBV30 to TRBJ1-2; D is ambiguous. The length of the CDR3 is 13 residues. CDR1 and CDR2 from the germline V gene are GTSNPN and SVGIG (reference sequence). The ends were cut back, 1 base at V and 5 bases at J, with 11 bases in the middle. The CDR3 region is CAWSGIGQYGYTF. The CDR3 region has the DNA TGTGCCTGGAGTGGGATCGGTCAATATGGCTACACCTTC.

This chain uses TRBV6-5 with TRBJ1-1, with D perhaps matching TRBD1 (5 bases). Germline V gives CDR1 MNHEY, CDR2 SVGAGI. The V end lost 0 bases, the J end lost 1 base, and 9 bases lay between the germline ends. The CDR3 has 15 amino acids. The CDR3 coding sequence is TGTGCCAGCAGTTACTCGGGGCCCAGGAACACTGAAGCTTTCTTT. Residues: CASSYSGPRNTEAFF.

This chain uses TRBV7-8 with TRBJ1-6; 10 bases are shared with TRBD1. The CDR3 covers 15 residues. Germline loops: CDR1 SGHVS, CDR2 FQNEAQ. The V segment lost 2 bases and the J segment 10 bases; nucleotides outside the gene matches: 5. DNA for the CDR3: TGTGCCAGCAGCTTAACCGGGACAGGGGTGTCACCCCTCCACTTT. This translates into CASSLTGTGVSPLHF.

The V gene is TRBV2, the J gene TRBJ1-3; D gene ambiguous. Germline CDR1 SNHLY, CDR2 FYNNEI. This CDR3 region has 16 residues. Trimming took off 2 bases at V and 1 base at J, with 12 bases between the two ends. DNA for the CDR3: TGTGCCAGCAGTGAATTGGGCATATCATCTGGAAACACCATATATTTT. The encoded protein is CASSELGISSGNTIYF.

The chain joins TRBV4-1 to TRBJ2-3; D gene ambiguous. The germline gives CDR1 MGHRA, CDR2 YSYEKL. V lost 0 bases to trimming and J lost 0 bases, with 7 bases between them. The CDR3 is 15 residues long. CDR3 DNA: TGCGCCAGCAGCCAAGAACCTCCGAGCACAGATACGCAGTATTTT. As protein: CASSQEPPSTDTQYF.

The chain couples TRBV5-1 to TRBJ2-1; 9 positions match TRBD2. Per the germline V gene, CDR1 is SGHRS and CDR2 is YFSETQ. This CDR3 region has 16 residues. Unmatched junction bases numbered 8, after V lost 4 bases and J lost 3 bases. The CDR3 is CASSPEAGGRYNEQFF. The DNA of the CDR3 is TGCGCCAGCAGCCCCGAAGCGGGAGGCCGCTACAATGAGCAGTTCTTC.